This TCR beta chain was captured by sequencing in a study of neoadjuvant nivolumab and ipilimumab in lung cancer. V was cut by 2 bases and J by 3 bases, with 11 bases left in between. CDR3 length: 15 amino acids. From germline, CDR1 is SGHTA and CDR2 FQGTGA. The data were produced by immunoSEQ multiplex PCR, yet TCRdb's version contains in-frame clones alone and is incomplete. The sample yields about 26,000 clones, roughly 80% seen once. Sequenced material: peripheral blood, taken before neoadjuvant nivolumab, alone or with ipilimumab. This chain joins TRBV7-3 and TRBJ1-5, with a weak D call TRBD1 (5 bases). The receptor's source is an adult with non-small cell lung cancer. Here the CDR3 reads CASSLDGANNQPQHF. CDR3 DNA sequence: TGTGCCAGCAGCTTAGATGGGGCCAACAATCAGCCCCAGCATTTT.